This TCR beta chain was sequenced in a study of blood T cell repertoires in COVID-19. This CDR3 has 17 amino acids. Germline assignment: CDR1 MDHEN and CDR2 SYDVKM. The trim removed 5 bases at V and 5 bases at J, leaving 8 bases unmatched. Authors' processing steps: Nucleated cell number was recorded as an estimate derived from reference gene primer amplification. Sequenced by immunoSEQ multiplex PCR; TCRdb stores in-frame clones only, minus some. That table furnishes V, J and clone size, whereas the DNA furnished D and trimming. Of 360,000 or so clones in the sample, 85% to 90% were seen once. This chain joins TRBV28 and TRBJ2-2, with TRBD2 matching over 13 bases. The sequence was collected from a woman in her twenties or thirties who had recovered from COVID-19. Sequencing input: PBMCs or T cells enriched from blood (not recorded which). This chain's CDR3 is CASSLIGLAGVTGELFF. In DNA, the CDR3 is TGTGCCAGCAGTCTCATAGGACTAGCGGGAGTTACCGGGGAGCTGTTTTTT. Complete variable domain (other parts from reference TRBV28 and TRBJ2-2): DVKVTQSSRYLVKRTGEKVFLECVQDMDHENMFWYRQDPGLGLRLIYFSYDVKMKEKGDIPEGYSVSREKKERFSLILESASTNQTSMYLCASSLIGLAGVTGELFFGEGSRLTVL.